These 3 T cell receptor beta chains were all obtained from the same sample, sequenced in a study of blood T cells in healthy people across ages. A second about 7 to 12 cycle PCR used barcoded and J-beta primers. TCRdb re-called the 5' RACE reads with MiXCR, one entry per CDR3 protein. The sample includes 1.5 million to 2 million distinct CDR3 sequences, around half seen only once; the top ten take around 2.1%. Sequenced sample: blood. Source of these receptors: a woman in her thirties or forties in good health.

V and J are TRBV15 and TRBJ1-4, with 12 bases fitting TRBD1. V shed 5 bases, J shed 13 bases, and the junction held 17 bases outside the gene matches. The CDR3 is 17 residues long. Germline CDR1 and CDR2: LNHNV and YYDKDF (reference sequence). The CDR3 DNA is TGTGCCACCAGCGCCAGAGGACCGGGACAGGGGGCAGTCACACTGTTTTTT. It is translated as CATSARGPGQGAVTLFF.

J is TRBJ2-5 and V is TRBV4-1; no definite D call. The germline CDR1 and CDR2 sequences are MGHRA and YSYEKL. V was trimmed by 2 bases and J by 2 bases, leaving 9 bases between them. CDR3 length: 14 residues. In DNA form, the CDR3 reads TGCGCCAGCAGCCAATTGAACCAGCAAGAGACCCAGTACTTC. Its protein product is CASSQLNQQETQYF.

This clonotype was counted once. The CDR3 here is CASSLRSGNYGYTF. The CDR3, as DNA: TGTGCCAGCAGCTTAAGGAGTGGTAACTATGGCTACACCTTC. V and J are TRBV13 and TRBJ1-2; D remains ambiguous. CDR1 and CDR2 (germline): PRHDT, FYEKMQ (reference sequence). Trimming removed 2 bases at V and 1 base at J, with 8 bases between. The CDR3 runs 14 residues.